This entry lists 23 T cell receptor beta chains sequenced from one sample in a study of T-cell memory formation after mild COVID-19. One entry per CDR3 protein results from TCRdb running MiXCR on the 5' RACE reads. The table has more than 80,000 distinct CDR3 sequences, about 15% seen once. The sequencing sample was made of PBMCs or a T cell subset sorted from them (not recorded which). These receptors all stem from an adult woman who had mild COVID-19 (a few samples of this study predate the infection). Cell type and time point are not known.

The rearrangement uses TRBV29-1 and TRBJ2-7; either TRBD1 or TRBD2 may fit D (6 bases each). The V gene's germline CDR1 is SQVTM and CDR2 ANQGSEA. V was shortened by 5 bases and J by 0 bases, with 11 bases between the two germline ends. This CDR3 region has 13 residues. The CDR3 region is CSVLGGGSYEQYF. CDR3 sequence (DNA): TGCAGCGTTCTAGGGGGAGGCTCCTACGAGCAGTACTTC.

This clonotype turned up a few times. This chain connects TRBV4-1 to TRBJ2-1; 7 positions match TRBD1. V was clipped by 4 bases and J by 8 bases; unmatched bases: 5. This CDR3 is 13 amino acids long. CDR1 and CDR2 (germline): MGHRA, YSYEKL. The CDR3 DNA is TGCGCCAGCAGCCTCGAGGGGGCTTATGAGCAGTTCTTC. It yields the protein CASSLEGAYEQFF.

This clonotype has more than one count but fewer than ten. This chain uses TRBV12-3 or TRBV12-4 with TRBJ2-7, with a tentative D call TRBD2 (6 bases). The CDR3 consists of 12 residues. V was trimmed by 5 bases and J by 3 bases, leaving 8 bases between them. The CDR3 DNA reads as TGTGCCAGCAGTGGAGGGAACTACGAGCAGTACTTC. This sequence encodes CASSGGNYEQYF.

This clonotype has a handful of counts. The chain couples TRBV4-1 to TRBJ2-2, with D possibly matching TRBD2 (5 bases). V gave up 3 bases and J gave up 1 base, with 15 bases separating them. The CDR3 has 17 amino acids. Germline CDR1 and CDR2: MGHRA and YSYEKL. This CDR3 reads CASSHPLEGLNTGELFF. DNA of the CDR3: TGCGCCAGCAGCCACCCTCTAGAGGGTCTGAACACCGGGGAGCTGTTTTTT.

The CDR3 DNA sequence: TGCGCCAGCAGCCAAGAAGCAGGGTTTTACGAAGCTTTCTTT. Its translation is CASSQEAGFYEAFF. J is TRBJ1-1 and V is TRBV4-1; maybe TRBD1 (5 bases). V lost 0 bases to trimming and J lost 8 bases, with 13 bases between them. The germline CDR1 and CDR2 sequences are MGHRA and YSYEKL. The CDR3 sequence is 14 residues long.

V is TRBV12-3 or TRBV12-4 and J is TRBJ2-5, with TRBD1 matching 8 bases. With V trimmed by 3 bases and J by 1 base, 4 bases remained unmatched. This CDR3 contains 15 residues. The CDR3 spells CASSFTGGIQETQYF. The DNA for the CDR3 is TGTGCCAGCAGTTTTACAGGGGGTATCCAAGAGACCCAGTACTTC.

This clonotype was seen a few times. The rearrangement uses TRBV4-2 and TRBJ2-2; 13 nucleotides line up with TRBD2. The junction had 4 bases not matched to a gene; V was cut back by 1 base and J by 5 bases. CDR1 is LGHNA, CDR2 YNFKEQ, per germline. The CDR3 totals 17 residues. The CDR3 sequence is CASSQGGTSGKTGELFF. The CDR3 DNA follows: TGTGCCAGCAGCCAAGGAGGGACTAGCGGGAAAACCGGGGAGCTGTTTTTT.

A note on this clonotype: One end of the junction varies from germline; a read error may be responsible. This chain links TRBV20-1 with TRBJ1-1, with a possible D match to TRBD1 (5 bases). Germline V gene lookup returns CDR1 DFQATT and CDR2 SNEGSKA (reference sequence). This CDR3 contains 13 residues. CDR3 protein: CSARESGGTEAFF. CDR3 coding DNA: TGCAGTGCCAGAGAGAGCGGGGGGACTGAAGCTTTCTTT.

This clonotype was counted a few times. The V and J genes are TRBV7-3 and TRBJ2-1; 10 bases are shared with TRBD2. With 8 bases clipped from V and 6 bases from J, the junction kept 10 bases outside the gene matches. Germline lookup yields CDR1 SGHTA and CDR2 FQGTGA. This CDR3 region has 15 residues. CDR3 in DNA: TGTGCCAGCTCAGATGGACTAGCGGATACCAATGAGCAGTTCTTC. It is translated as CASSDGLADTNEQFF.

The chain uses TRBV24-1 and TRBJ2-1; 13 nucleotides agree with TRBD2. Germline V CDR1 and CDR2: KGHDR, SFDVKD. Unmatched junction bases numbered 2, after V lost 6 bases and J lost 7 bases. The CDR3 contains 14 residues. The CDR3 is CATSQLAGGNEQFF. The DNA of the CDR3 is TGTGCCACCAGTCAACTAGCGGGAGGGAATGAGCAGTTCTTC.

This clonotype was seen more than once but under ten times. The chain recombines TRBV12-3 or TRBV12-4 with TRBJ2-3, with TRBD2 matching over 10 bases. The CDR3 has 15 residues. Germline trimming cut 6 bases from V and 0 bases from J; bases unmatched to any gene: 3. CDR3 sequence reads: CASSSLAGSTDTQYF. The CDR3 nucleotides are TGTGCCAGCAGCTCACTAGCGGGGAGCACAGATACGCAGTATTTT.

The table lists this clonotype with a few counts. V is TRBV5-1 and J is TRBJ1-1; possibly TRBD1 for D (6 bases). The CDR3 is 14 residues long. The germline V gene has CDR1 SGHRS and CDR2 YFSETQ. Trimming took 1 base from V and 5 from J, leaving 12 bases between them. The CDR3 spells CASSLSRGGTEAFF. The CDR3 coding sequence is TGCGCCAGCAGCTTGAGCAGGGGAGGGACTGAAGCTTTCTTT.

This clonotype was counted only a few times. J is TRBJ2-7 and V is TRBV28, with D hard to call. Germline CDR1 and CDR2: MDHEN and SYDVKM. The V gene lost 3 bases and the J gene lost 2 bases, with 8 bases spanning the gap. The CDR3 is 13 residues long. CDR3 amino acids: CASSFGQAYEQYF. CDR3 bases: TGTGCCAGCAGTTTTGGGCAGGCCTACGAGCAGTACTTC.

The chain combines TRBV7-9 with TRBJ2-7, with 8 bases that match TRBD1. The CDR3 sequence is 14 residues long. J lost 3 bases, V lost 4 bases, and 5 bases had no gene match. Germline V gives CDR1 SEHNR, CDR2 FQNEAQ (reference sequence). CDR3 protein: CASSSGQAGYEQYF. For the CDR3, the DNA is TGTGCCAGCAGCTCGGGACAGGCGGGCTACGAGCAGTACTTC.

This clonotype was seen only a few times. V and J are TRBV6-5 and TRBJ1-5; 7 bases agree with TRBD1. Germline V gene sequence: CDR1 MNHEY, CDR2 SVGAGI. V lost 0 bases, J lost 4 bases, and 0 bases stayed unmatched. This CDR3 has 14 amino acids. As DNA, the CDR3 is TGTGCCAGCAGTTACTCCAGGGGGAATCAGCCCCAGCATTTT. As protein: CASSYSRGNQPQHF.

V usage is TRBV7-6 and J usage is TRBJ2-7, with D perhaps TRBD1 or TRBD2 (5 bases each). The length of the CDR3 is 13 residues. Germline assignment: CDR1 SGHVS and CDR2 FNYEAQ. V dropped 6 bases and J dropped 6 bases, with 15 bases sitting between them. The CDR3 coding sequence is TGTGCCAGCAGTAACTTCCGGGACCCCGAGCAGTACTTC. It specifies CASSNFRDPEQYF.

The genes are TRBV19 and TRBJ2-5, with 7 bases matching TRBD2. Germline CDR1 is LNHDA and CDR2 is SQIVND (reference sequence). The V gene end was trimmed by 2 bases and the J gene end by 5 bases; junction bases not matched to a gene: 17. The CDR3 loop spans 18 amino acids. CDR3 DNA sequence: TGTGCCAGTAGTATAATGCTAGCGGACGGGCCCAGGCGGGAGACCCAGTACTTC. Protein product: CASSIMLADGPRRETQYF.

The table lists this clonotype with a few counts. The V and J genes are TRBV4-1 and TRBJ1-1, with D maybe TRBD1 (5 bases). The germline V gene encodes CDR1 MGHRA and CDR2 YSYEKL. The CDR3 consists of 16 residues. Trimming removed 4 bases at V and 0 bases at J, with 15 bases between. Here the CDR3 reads CASSLGLTVMNTEAFF. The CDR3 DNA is TGCGCCAGCAGCCTGGGGTTGACAGTTATGAACACTGAAGCTTTCTTT.

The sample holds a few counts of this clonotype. CDR3 in DNA: TGTGCCAGCAGTCTTCTCCGGGGAAGCTCCTACAATGAGCAGTTCTTC. Its protein product is CASSLLRGSSYNEQFF. The V call is TRBV27, the J call TRBJ2-1, with D perhaps TRBD2 (5 bases). Per germline, CDR1 MNHEY and CDR2 SMNVEV (reference sequence). This CDR3 is built from 16 residues. Trimming removed 5 bases at V and 0 bases at J, with 14 bases between.

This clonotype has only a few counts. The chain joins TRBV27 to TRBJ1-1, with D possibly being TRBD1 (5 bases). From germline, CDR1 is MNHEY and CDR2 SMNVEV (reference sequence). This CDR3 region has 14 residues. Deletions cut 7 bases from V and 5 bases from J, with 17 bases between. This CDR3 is CASTPGTTGTEAFF. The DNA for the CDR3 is TGTGCCAGCACCCCCGGGACTACGGGTACTGAAGCTTTCTTT.

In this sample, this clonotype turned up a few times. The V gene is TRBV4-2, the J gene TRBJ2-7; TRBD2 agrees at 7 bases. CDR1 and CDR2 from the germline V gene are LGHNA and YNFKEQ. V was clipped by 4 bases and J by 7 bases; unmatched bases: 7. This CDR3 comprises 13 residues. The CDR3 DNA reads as TGTGCCAGCAGCCTCGGAAGGGAGGGGGAGCAGTACTTC. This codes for CASSLGREGEQYF.

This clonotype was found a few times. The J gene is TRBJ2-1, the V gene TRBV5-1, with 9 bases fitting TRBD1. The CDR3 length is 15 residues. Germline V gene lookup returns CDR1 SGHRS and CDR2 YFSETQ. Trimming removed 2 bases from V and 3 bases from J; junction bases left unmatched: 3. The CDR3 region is CASSFDRGSYNEQFF. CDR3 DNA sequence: TGCGCCAGCAGCTTCGACAGGGGGAGCTACAATGAGCAGTTCTTC.

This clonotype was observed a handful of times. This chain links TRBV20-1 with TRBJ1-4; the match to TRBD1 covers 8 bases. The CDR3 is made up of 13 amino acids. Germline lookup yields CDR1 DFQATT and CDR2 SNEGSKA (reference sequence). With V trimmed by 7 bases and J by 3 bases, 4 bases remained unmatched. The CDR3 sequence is CSVPQGANEKLFF. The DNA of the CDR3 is TGCAGTGTCCCACAGGGGGCTAATGAAAAACTGTTTTTT.